Reported below is one T cell receptor (beta chain). This clonotype was counted ten times or more. Its antigen is not yet known. Base quality data are lacking; no much larger clone is found one base away. This sample stems from a study of breast tumors, draining lymph nodes, adjacent tissues (dated by TCRdb to about 2016). The study in broad terms: Breast cancer patients provided tumor, adjacent nontumor tissue and axillary lymph nodes, and the study compared the TCR beta repertoires across these three sources. The study aimed to assess the relationships and possible T-cell exchange between tumor, surrounding tissue and draining lymph node repertoires in human breast cancer. Findings and caveats that apply to the study as a whole: The data were considered consistent with most tumor T cells being derived from the lymph node and subsequently expanding within tumor tissue. Tumor and nontumor tissue repertoires were found to be significantly more similar in luminal-like than in basal-like breast cancer. Rather than being directly demonstrated, the conclusion that tumor T cells originate in lymph nodes was presented as consistent with a hypothesis. Tumor T-cell repertoires showed less diversity than lymph node repertoires and more diversity than nontumor tissue repertoires, and tumor T-cell repertoires showed preferential V and J gene usage.

The axillary draining lymph nodes of breast cancer patients were the source of the lymph node samples. From the cysteine up to the phenylalanine, the CDR3 has a length of 14 residues. The only DNA kept is the CDR3, 42 bases in frame from the first base. Taken from the germline V gene (reference sequence), the CDR1 and CDR2 loops are LGHDT and YNNKEL. Relative to germline, V is 0 bases shorter and J is 4 bases shorter, with 9 bases between their ends. Sequenced on an Illumina HiSeq 2000. TCR beta chain libraries were generated through multiplex PCR amplification. The amplified TCR beta chain products were analyzed by high-throughput sequencing. TCRdb took the public reads, trimmed them with fastp at Q25, ran MiXCR for clone calling and kept in-frame beta chains. Each entry is one CDR3 protein sequence, shown with its most common DNA and genes. The sample profile shows over 200,000 distinct CDR3 sequences; 34% of them were found once. Approximately 4% of the sample is held by the ten biggest clonotypes.

The sequence links TRBV3-1 to TRBJ1-2, and the D gene may be TRBD1, 5 bases matching. The source of this sequence is a female donor with breast cancer. Some clones in this sample may be carry-over from other donors' samples. Sequenced: axillary lymph node tissue. The DNA sequence reads TGTGCCAGCAGCCAAGAGGGGGTCAGCTATGGCTACACCTTC. Translated, this gives CASSQEGVSYGYTF.